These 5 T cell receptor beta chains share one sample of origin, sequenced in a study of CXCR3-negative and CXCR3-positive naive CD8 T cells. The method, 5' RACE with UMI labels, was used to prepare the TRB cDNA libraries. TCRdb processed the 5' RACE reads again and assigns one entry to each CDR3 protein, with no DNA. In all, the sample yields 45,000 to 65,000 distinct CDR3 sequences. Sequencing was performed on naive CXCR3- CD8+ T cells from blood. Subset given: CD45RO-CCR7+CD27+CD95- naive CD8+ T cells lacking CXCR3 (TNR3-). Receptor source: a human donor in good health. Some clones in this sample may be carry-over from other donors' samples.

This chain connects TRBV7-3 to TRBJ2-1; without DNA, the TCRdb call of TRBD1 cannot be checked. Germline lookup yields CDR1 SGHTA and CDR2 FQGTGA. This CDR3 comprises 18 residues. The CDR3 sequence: CASSLHLGGTISYNEQFF.

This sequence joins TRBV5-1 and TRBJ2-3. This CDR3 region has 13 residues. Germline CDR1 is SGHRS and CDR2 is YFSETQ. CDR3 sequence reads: CASSIGPADTQYF. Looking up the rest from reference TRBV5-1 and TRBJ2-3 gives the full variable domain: KAGVTQTPRYLIKTRGQQVTLSCSPISGHRSVSWYQQTPGQGLQFLFEYFSETQRNKGNFPGRFSGRQFSNSRSEMNVSTLELGDSALYLCASSIGPADTQYFGPGTRLTVL.

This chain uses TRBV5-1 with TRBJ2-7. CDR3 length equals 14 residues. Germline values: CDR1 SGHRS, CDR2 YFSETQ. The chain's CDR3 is CASSLDYQSYEQYF. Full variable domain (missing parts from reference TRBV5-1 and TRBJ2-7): KAGVTQTPRYLIKTRGQQVTLSCSPISGHRSVSWYQQTPGQGLQFLFEYFSETQRNKGNFPGRFSGRQFSNSRSEMNVSTLELGDSALYLCASSLDYQSYEQYFGPGTRLTVT.

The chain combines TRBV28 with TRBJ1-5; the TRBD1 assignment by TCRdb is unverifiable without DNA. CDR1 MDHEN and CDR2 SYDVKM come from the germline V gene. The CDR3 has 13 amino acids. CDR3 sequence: CASSAPGWQPQHF.

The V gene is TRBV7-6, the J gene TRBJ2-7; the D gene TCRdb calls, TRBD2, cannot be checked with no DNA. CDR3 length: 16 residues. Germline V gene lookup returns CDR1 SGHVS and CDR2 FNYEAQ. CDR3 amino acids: CASSFSGGLFSYEQYF.